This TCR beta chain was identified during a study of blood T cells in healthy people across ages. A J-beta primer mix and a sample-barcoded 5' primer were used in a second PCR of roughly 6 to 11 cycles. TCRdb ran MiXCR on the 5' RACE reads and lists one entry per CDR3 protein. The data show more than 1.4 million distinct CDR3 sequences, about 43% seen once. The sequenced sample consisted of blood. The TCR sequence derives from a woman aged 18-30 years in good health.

This CDR3 is CSARDRHPNQPQHF. CDR3 bases: TGCAGTGCTAGGGACCGTCACCCCAATCAGCCCCAGCATTTT. The rearrangement links TRBV20-1 to TRBJ1-5; no clear D. From germline, CDR1 is DFQATT and CDR2 SNEGSKA (reference sequence). The CDR3 consists of 14 residues. V was cut by 3 bases and J by 3 bases, with 12 bases left in between.